Following are 15 T cell receptor beta chains from one sample sequenced in a study of T cells in women clearing cervical HPV infection. Repertoires were generated with immunoSEQ multiplex PCR, while TCRdb's copy carries only in-frame clones and drops some. The repertoire table contains about 24,000 clones. The sample taken for sequencing was blood buffy coat. These receptors originate from a woman aged 18 to 69 with a cervical HPV16 infection that either progressed to CIN3+ or cleared (not recorded which).

Remarks on this clone: The CDR3 end is not reached by the read, which stops 3 residues before it; the germline J gene fills it in. This chain connects TRBV5-1 to TRBJ2-7; the D gene is possibly TRBD2 (5 bases). CDR1 and CDR2 (germline): SGHRS, YFSETQ. The CDR3 is made up of 12 amino acids. V lost 1 base and J 6 bases, leaving 8 bases between the germline ends. The CDR3 loop reads CASSLYEGEQYF. The sequenced CDR3 bases are TGCGCCAGCAGCTTGTACGAGGGCGAG.

About this clone itself: The CDR3 goes on 3 residues after the read ends, and that part is filled in from the germline J gene. The chain employs TRBV5-5 and TRBJ2-2; the match to TRBD1 covers 8 bases. Germline CDR1 SGHKS, CDR2 YYEKEE (reference sequence). The CDR3 loop spans 14 amino acids. Trimming removed 0 bases from V and 8 bases from J; junction bases left unmatched: 3. The CDR3 sequence is CASSLETGAGELFF. The CDR3 bases that were read are TGTGCCAGCAGCTTGGAGACAGGGGCTGGGGAG. Using reference TRBV5-5 and TRBJ2-2 for the parts outside the CDR3, the full variable domain is DAGVTQSPTHLIKTRGQQVTLRCSPISGHKSVSWYQQVLGQGPQFIFQYYEKEERGRGNFPDRFSARQFPNYSSELNVNALLLGDSALYLCASSLETGAGELFFGEGSRLTVL.

CDR3 bases read: TGTGCCAGCAGTTTGCAGTATCCCAAAAACATT. It is translated as CASSLQYPKNI. The full CDR3 is CASSLQYPKNIQYF. The rearrangement uses TRBV12-3 or TRBV12-4 and TRBJ2-4; D unresolved. The read halts 3 residues ahead of the CDR3 end, with the missing end drawn from the germline J gene. The germline V and J ends were trimmed by 3 bases and 2 bases, with 8 bases remaining between them. The CDR3 has 14 residues.

About this clone: The CDR3 extends 3 residues past the end of the read, so its final part is completed from the germline J gene. This chain links TRBV6-2 or TRBV6-3 with TRBJ2-7; TRBD2 matches 15 bases. J lost 6 bases, V lost 6 bases, and 3 bases had no gene match. The CDR3 runs to 14 residues. From germline, CDR1 is MNHEY and CDR2 SVGEGT. The part of the CDR3 DNA that was read is TGTGCCAGCAGGCGGACTAGCGGGGGGGTCGAG. It is translated as CASRRTSGGVE. The full-length CDR3 reads as CASRRTSGGVEQYF.

As to this clone: The sequence runs out 3 residues before the end of the CDR3; the remainder is reconstructed from the germline J gene. The chain combines TRBV19 with TRBJ2-5; 7 bases are a match to TRBD2. This CDR3 contains 13 residues. Germline values: CDR1 LNHDA, CDR2 SQIVND (reference sequence). V lost 6 bases to trimming and J lost 5 bases; unmatched junction nucleotides: 6. Partial CDR3 DNA: TGTGCCAGTAGCTTAAGGGAGGGGGAGACC. Translation gives CASSLREGET. The entire CDR3 protein reads CASSLREGETQYF.

Remarks on this clone: The DNA ends 3 residues before the CDR3 does, and the rest of the CDR3 is filled in from the germline J gene. The chain is built from TRBV2 and TRBJ1-4, with D tentatively TRBD1 (5 bases). V was trimmed by 2 bases and J by 4 bases, leaving 5 bases between them. The CDR3 sequence is 13 residues long. Germline loops: CDR1 SNHLY, CDR2 FYNNEI. The sequenced part of the CDR3 DNA is TGTGCCAGCAGTGAACAGGGTAATGAAAAA. It is translated as CASSEQGNEK. The CDR3 reads in full as CASSEQGNEKLFF. The whole variable domain, filled in from reference TRBV2 and TRBJ1-4, reads EPEVTQTPSHQVTQMGQEVILRCVPISNHLYFYWYRQILGQKVEFLVSFYNNEISEKSEIFDDQFSVERPDGSNFTLKIRSTKLEDSAMYFCASSEQGNEKLFFGSGTQLSVL.

Worth noting for this clone: The read ends 3 residues shy of where the CDR3 ends; the end is completed using the germline J gene. The gene calls are TRBV10-3 and TRBJ1-6, with TRBD1 as a possible D gene (6 bases). The CDR3 totals 15 residues. V was pared by 2 bases and J by 7 bases, with 12 bases between. The germline CDR1 and CDR2 sequences are ENHRY and SYGVKD. CDR3 bases read: TGTGCCATCAGTGAGCTCCGGGACAACAATTCACCC. It translates to CAISELRDNNSP. The complete CDR3 sequence is CAISELRDNNSPLHF.

To note about this clone: The sequenced fragment ends 3 residues before the CDR3 boundary, so the rest is inferred from the germline J gene. The chain has TRBV7-9 and TRBJ2-1, with TRBD1 as a possible D gene (5 bases). Germline V lookup: CDR1 SEHNR, CDR2 FQNEAQ (reference sequence). The ends were cut back, 1 base at V and 5 bases at J, with 12 bases in the middle. The CDR3 loop spans 15 amino acids. The part of the CDR3 DNA that was read is TGTGCCAGCAGCTTAGGAAGGGGAAGAGACAATGAG. It yields the protein CASSLGRGRDNE. The complete CDR3 sequence is CASSLGRGRDNEQFF.

As regards this clone: The read ends 3 residues early relative to the CDR3; the germline J gene fills the gap. Different DNA sequences within this sample yield the same CDR3. The chain recombines TRBV5-1 with TRBJ2-1; TRBD2 is a possible D gene (5 bases). Deletions cut 0 bases from V and 5 bases from J, with 9 bases between. From germline, CDR1 is SGHRS and CDR2 YFSETQ. The CDR3 consists of 14 residues. The CDR3 region is CASSLALGDNEQFF. Incomplete CDR3 DNA: TGCGCCAGCAGCTTGGCACTCGGGGACAATGAG.

About this clone itself: The CDR3 end lies 3 residues beyond the end of the read and is filled in from the germline J gene. V and J are TRBV6-2 or TRBV6-3 and TRBJ2-5; TRBD2 aligns across 7 bases. This CDR3 spans 14 amino acids. Trimming removed 3 bases from V and 5 bases from J; junction bases left unmatched: 6. CDR1 is MNHEY, CDR2 SVGEGT, per germline. CDR3 in amino acids: CASSYSGPQETQYF. CDR3 bases read: TGTGCCAGCAGTTATAGCGGGCCTCAGGAGACC.

Turning to this clone: Read coverage stops 3 residues before the CDR3 terminus; the germline J gene supplies the remainder. The V gene is TRBV19, the J gene TRBJ1-2, with D tentatively TRBD1 (5 bases). The CDR3 consists of 16 residues. Germline V gene lookup returns CDR1 LNHDA and CDR2 SQIVND (reference sequence). Trimming shortened V by 3 bases and J by 6 bases, and 20 bases separated the two germline ends. This chain's CDR3 is CASSMRRGKEQNGYTF. The CDR3 DNA, read in part, is TGTGCCAGTAGTATGAGGAGGGGAAAGGAGCAAAATGGC.

A remark on this clone: The DNA ends 3 residues before the CDR3 does, and the rest of the CDR3 is filled in from the germline J gene. The chain recombines TRBV7-8 with TRBJ2-3, with D tentatively TRBD2 (6 bases). Germline V gene sequence: CDR1 SGHVS, CDR2 FQNEAQ. This CDR3 has 15 residues. The CDR3 spells CASSSGTLGGQPQYF. The CDR3 bases that were read are TGTGCCAGCAGCTCTGGGACTTTAGGCGGTCAGCCG.

Comments on this clone: The read terminates 3 residues ahead of where the CDR3 ends, so the germline J gene completes it. This chain uses TRBV6-4 with TRBJ1-2; TRBD1 is a possible D gene (5 bases). The germline V gene encodes CDR1 MRHNA and CDR2 SNTAGT. The CDR3 is 15 residues long. The germline V and J ends were trimmed by 6 bases and 3 bases, with 17 bases remaining between them. CDR3 sequence: CASSPGRGGDYGYTF. The part of the CDR3 DNA that was read is TGTGCCAGCAGCCCCGGCCGGGGGGGGGACTATGGC.

To note about this clone: The read finishes 3 residues shy of the CDR3 end, and the germline J gene is used to complete it. The chain is built from TRBV5-3 and TRBJ1-2, with 8 positions matching TRBD1. TRBV5-3 carries the ORF label, with uncertain function. The CDR3 contains 13 residues. Trimming removed 4 bases from V and 5 bases from J; junction bases left unmatched: 4. This CDR3 is CARSPDREYGYTF. CDR3 DNA, as far as it was read: TGTGCCAGAAGCCCGGACAGGGAGTATGGC.

With respect to this clone: The CDR3 is cut off 3 residues early in the read; its end comes from the germline J gene. V is TRBV12-3 or TRBV12-4 and J is TRBJ1-6; D is uncertain. This CDR3 has 14 amino acids. Trimming removed 3 bases at V and 5 bases at J, with 8 bases between. The CDR3: CASSFQVDNSPLHF. The part of the CDR3 DNA that was read is TGTGCCAGCAGTTTTCAGGTAGATAATTCACCC.